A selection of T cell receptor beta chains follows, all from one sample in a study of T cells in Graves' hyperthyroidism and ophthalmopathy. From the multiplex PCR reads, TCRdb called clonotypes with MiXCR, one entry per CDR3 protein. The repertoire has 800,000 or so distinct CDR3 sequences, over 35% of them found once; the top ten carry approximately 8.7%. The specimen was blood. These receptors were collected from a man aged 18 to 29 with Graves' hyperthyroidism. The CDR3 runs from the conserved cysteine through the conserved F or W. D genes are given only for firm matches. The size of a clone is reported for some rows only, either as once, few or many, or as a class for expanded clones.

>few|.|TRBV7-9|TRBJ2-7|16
CASRRTRTAYHYEQYF
TGTGCCAGCAGACGAACCCGGACAGCCTACCACTACGAGCAGTACTTC
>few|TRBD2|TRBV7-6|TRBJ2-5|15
CASSKAGVWLETQYF
TGTGCCAGCAGTAAAGCGGGAGTATGGCTAGAGACCCAGTACTTC
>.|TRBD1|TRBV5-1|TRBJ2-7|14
CASSFDQGAYEQYF
TGCGCCAGCAGCTTTGACCAGGGGGCCTACGAGCAGTACTTC
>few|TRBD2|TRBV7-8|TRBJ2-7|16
CASSLTPTSGTYEQYF
TGTGCCAGCAGCTTAACCCCTACTAGCGGGACTTACGAGCAGTACTTC
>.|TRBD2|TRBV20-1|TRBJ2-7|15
CSANPPSGGGYEQYF
TGCAGTGCTAACCCTCCTAGCGGGGGGGGATACGAGCAGTACTTC
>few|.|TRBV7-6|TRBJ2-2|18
CASSFNGMGREYTGELFF
TGTGCCAGCAGCTTTAATGGCATGGGCAGGGAGTACACCGGGGAGCTGTTTTTT
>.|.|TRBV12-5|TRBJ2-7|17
CASSRHLSRQVTYEQYF
TGTGCCAGCAGTCGTCACCTATCACGACAGGTTACCTACGAGCAGTACTTC
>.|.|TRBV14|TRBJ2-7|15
CASSQSGSNGYEQYF
TGTGCCAGCAGCCAGTCAGGGAGTAATGGCTACGAGCAGTACTTC
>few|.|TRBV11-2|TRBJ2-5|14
CASSWGLGEETQYF
TGTGCCAGCAGCTGGGGCTTGGGAGAAGAGACCCAGTACTTC
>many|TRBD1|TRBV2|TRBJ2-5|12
CALRDSQETQYF
TGTGCCCTCCGGGACAGCCAAGAGACCCAGTACTTC
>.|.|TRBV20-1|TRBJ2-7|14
CSARRAGATYEQYF
TGCAGTGCTAGAAGGGCGGGGGCTACCTACGAGCAGTACTTC
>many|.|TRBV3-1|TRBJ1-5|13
CASSQDIGQPQHF
TGTGCCAGCAGCCAAGATATCGGACAGCCCCAGCATTTT
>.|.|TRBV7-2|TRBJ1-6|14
CASSPSQGPSPLHF
TGTGCCAGCAGCCCGAGCCAAGGTCCTTCACCCCTCCACTTT
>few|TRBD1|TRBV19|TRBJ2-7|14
CASSILGQPHEQYF
TGTGCCAGTAGTATTCTGGGACAGCCTCACGAGCAGTACTTC
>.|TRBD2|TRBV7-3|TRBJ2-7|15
CAADSREGDSYEQYF
TGTGCCGCCGACAGTCGGGAGGGTGACTCCTACGAGCAGTACTTC
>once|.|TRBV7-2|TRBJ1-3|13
CASSQGVADTIYF
TGTGCCAGCAGCCAAGGGGTAGCGGACACCATATATTTT
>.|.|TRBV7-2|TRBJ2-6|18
CASSQEWTPFSGANVLTF
TGTGCCAGCAGCCAGGAGTGGACACCCTTCTCTGGGGCCAACGTCCTGACTTTC
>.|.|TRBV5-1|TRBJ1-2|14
CASSPRQQGWGYTF
TGCGCCAGCAGCCCCCGTCAGCAGGGTTGGGGCTACACCTTC
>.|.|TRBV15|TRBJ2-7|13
CATSLGESGEQYF
TGTGCCACCAGCTTGGGGGAGAGTGGCGAGCAGTACTTC
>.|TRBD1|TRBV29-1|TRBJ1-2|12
CSVESGGNGYTF
TGCAGCGTTGAATCAGGGGGCAATGGCTACACCTTC
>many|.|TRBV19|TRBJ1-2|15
CASSPGTPEIYGYTF
TGTGCCAGTAGCCCCGGGACACCCGAAATCTATGGCTACACCTTC
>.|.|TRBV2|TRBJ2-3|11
CASSGADTQYF
TGTGCCAGCAGTGGGGCAGATACGCAGTATTTT
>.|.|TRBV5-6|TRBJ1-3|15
CASSFQDVSGNTIYF
TGTGCCAGCAGCTTCCAAGACGTCTCTGGAAACACCATATATTTT
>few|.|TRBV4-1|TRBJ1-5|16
CASSQEAQVNNQPQHF
TGCGCCAGCAGCCAAGAGGCACAGGTAAACAATCAGCCCCAGCATTTT
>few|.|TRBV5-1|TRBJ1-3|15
CASSAGTNSGNTIYF
TGCGCCAGCAGCGCCGGGACCAACTCTGGAAACACCATATATTTT
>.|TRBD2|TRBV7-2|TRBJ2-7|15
CASSQSSGRAVEQYF
TGTGCCAGCAGCCAGTCTAGCGGGAGGGCGGTCGAGCAGTACTTC
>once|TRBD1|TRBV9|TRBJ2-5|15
CASSPLGQGAETQYF
TGTGCCAGCAGCCCCCTGGGACAGGGGGCAGAGACCCAGTACTTC
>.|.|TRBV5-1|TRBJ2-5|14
CASGEPGRQETQYF
TGCGCCAGTGGTGAACCGGGACGGCAAGAGACCCAGTACTTC